This entry lists 19 T cell receptor beta chains sequenced from one sample in a study of blood T cell repertoires in COVID-19. Here immunoSEQ multiplex PCR was the method, and the copy in TCRdb shows in-frame clones only, minus some. The sample includes some 240,000 clones, 70% to 85% of them seen just once. Sequencing was performed on peripheral blood. The origin of the receptors is a man aged 50-59 years with active or convalescent COVID-19.

V gene TRBV12-3 or TRBV12-4 combines with J gene TRBJ2-1; D remains ambiguous. CDR3 length equals 11 residues. V dropped 8 bases and J dropped 5 bases, with 7 bases sitting between them. DNA of the CDR3: TGTGCCAGCGCAGACAACAATGAGCAGTTCTTC. It codes for CASADNNEQFF.

CDR3 nucleotide sequence: TGTGCCAGCTCACAAGGGACTAGCGGGAGGTTTTACTACAATGAGCAGTTCTTC. It yields the protein CASSQGTSGRFYYNEQFF. This sequence joins TRBV18 and TRBJ2-1, with 15 bases fitting TRBD2. The CDR3 is 18 amino acids. Per the germline V gene, CDR1 is KGHSH and CDR2 is LQKENI. Trimming at V came to 4 bases and at J to 3 bases, leaving 7 bases not matched to a gene.

V gene TRBV7-2 combines with J gene TRBJ1-1, with a tentative D call TRBD1 (6 bases). The CDR3 covers 12 residues. V was clipped by 5 bases and J by 9 bases, with 13 bases between them. CDR1 and CDR2 from the germline V gene are SGHTA and FQGNSA. As DNA, the CDR3 is TGTGCCAGCAGCCTGGGACATGGTAAAGCTTTCTTT. Translated, it gives CASSLGHGKAFF. Full variable domain (rest looked up from reference TRBV7-2 and TRBJ1-1): GAGVSQSPSNKVTEKGKDVELRCDPISGHTALYWYRQSLGQGLEFLIYFQGNSAPDKSGLPSDRFSAERTGGSVSTLTIQRTQQEDSAVYLCASSLGHGKAFFGQGTRLTVV.

J is TRBJ1-2 and V is TRBV6-2 or TRBV6-3, with 8 bases identical to TRBD1. Germline lookup yields CDR1 MNHEY and CDR2 SVGEGT. Unmatched junction bases numbered 12, after V lost 4 bases and J lost 8 bases. There are 15 residues in the CDR3. CDR3 coding DNA: TGTGCCAGCAGTTTAGTTCCCCAGGGGGCGCACGGCTACACCTTC. Translation gives CASSLVPQGAHGYTF.

The J gene is TRBJ1-2, the V gene TRBV27; TRBD1 agrees at 10 bases. V lost 5 bases, J lost 8 bases, and 8 bases stayed unmatched. The CDR3 spans 14 residues. CDR1 is MNHEY and CDR2 is SMNVEV in the germline V gene (reference sequence). CDR3 sequence reads: CASSPTGGVVGYTF. For the CDR3, the DNA is TGTGCCAGCAGTCCGACAGGGGGCGTAGTGGGCTACACCTTC.

This rearrangement joins TRBV4-2 to TRBJ1-3; tentative D call: TRBD1 (6 bases). The CDR3 loop spans 14 amino acids. V shed 4 bases and J shed 7 bases, with 14 bases lying between them. CDR1 and CDR2 (germline): LGHNA, YNFKEQ. CDR3 sequence (DNA): TGTGCCAGCAGCCTCCAGGGGACGAGTAACACCATATATTTT. Its protein is CASSLQGTSNTIYF.

The rearrangement links TRBV7-9 to TRBJ1-2; 7 positions agree with TRBD1. Germline loops: CDR1 SEHNR, CDR2 FQNEAQ (reference sequence). The ends lost 0 bases at V and 4 bases at J; junction bases unmatched: 5. This CDR3 comprises 15 residues. CDR3 protein: CASSLAGDSLYGYTF. The CDR3 DNA reads as TGTGCCAGCAGCTTAGCCGGGGACAGCCTCTATGGCTACACCTTC.

This chain joins TRBV4-3 and TRBJ1-1; weak D call: TRBD1 (6 bases). Germline loops: CDR1 LGHNA, CDR2 YSLEER. Trimming cost V 6 bases and J 3 bases, with 14 bases left between them. The CDR3 loop spans 14 amino acids. Here the CDR3 reads CASRRGIRDTEAFF. The CDR3 region has the DNA TGCGCCAGCAGAAGGGGGATTAGGGACACTGAAGCTTTCTTT.

V gene TRBV7-8 combines with J gene TRBJ2-5; TRBD2 aligns across 12 bases. Germline trimming cut 4 bases from V and 2 bases from J; bases unmatched to any gene: 14. CDR1 is SGHVS and CDR2 is FQNEAQ in the germline V gene. The CDR3 is 19 residues long. The CDR3 protein is CASSWGTSGSKIGQETQYF. In DNA, the CDR3 is TGTGCCAGCAGCTGGGGGACTAGCGGGTCAAAGATAGGTCAAGAGACCCAGTACTTC.

This clone has only a few counts. This chain links TRBV10-1 with TRBJ2-5; weak D call: TRBD2 (5 bases). The CDR3 length is 15 residues. From germline, CDR1 is WNHNN and CDR2 SYGVQD (reference sequence). Trimming removed 10 bases at V and 5 bases at J, with 23 bases between. The CDR3 here is CAIEQKTTGKETQYF. The CDR3 DNA reads TGCGCCATCGAACAAAAGACTACGGGGAAGGAGACCCAGTACTTC.

The chain recombines TRBV28 with TRBJ1-1; 8 positions match TRBD1. The CDR3 is 11 amino acids. Per the germline V gene, CDR1 is MDHEN and CDR2 is SYDVKM. V shed 4 bases, J shed 10 bases, and the junction held 2 bases outside the gene matches. CDR3 coding DNA: TGTGCCAGCAGTTCAGGGGGCAGAGCTTTCTTT. It is translated as CASSSGGRAFF.

The V gene is TRBV19, the J gene TRBJ1-5; D perhaps matches TRBD1 (5 bases). Germline CDR1 LNHDA, CDR2 SQIVND (reference sequence). Trimming pared 8 bases from V and 2 bases from J, leaving 10 bases between. This CDR3 comprises 13 residues. CDR3 sequence reads: CASAARGNQPQHF. CDR3 nucleotides: TGTGCCAGTGCGGCCAGGGGCAATCAGCCCCAGCATTTT.

The chain combines TRBV5-1 with TRBJ2-7; D might be TRBD1 (9 bases). CDR1 and CDR2 (germline): SGHRS, YFSETQ. Trimming cost V 3 bases and J 4 bases, with 26 bases left between them. The CDR3 has 18 amino acids. The DNA for the CDR3 is TGCGCCAGCAGCTCCGGGACAGGGAGGCTAGCGGGCACTTACGAGCAGTACGTC. Translating gives CASSSGTGRLAGTYEQYV.

The chain links TRBV6-5 to TRBJ2-5; 8 bases line up with TRBD1. The CDR3 loop spans 14 amino acids. V lost 6 bases to trimming and J lost 3 bases; unmatched junction nucleotides: 6. Germline V CDR1 and CDR2: MNHEY, SVGAGI. CDR3 nucleotides: TGTGCCAGCAGAGGACAGGGTTCTAAAGAGACCCAGTACTTC. It yields the protein CASRGQGSKETQYF.

The chain uses TRBV29-1 and TRBJ1-3; unclear D gene. V lost 3 bases and J lost 8, with 8 bases in between. Germline V CDR1 and CDR2: SQVTM, ANQGSEA. The length of the CDR3 is 11 residues. CDR3 DNA sequence: TGCAGCGTTGATGTGGGAGACACCATATATTTT. Its protein product is CSVDVGDTIYF. The full variable domain, its missing parts supplied by reference TRBV29-1 and TRBJ1-3, is SAVISQKPSRDICQRGTSLTIQCQVDSQVTMMFWYRQQPGQSLTLIATANQGSEATYESGFVIDKFPISRPNLTFSTLTVSNMSPEDSSIYLCSVDVGDTIYFGEGSWLTVV.

The chain has TRBV19 and TRBJ2-4; TRBD2 matches 8 bases. Trimming cost V 4 bases and J 3 bases; bases outside gene matches: 5. The germline gives CDR1 LNHDA, CDR2 SQIVND (reference sequence). The CDR3 sequence is 15 residues long. The CDR3 region is CASSKRESGKNIQYF. For the CDR3, the DNA is TGTGCCAGTAGTAAGCGGGAGAGCGGCAAAAACATTCAGTACTTC.

This chain uses TRBV4-3 with TRBJ1-6; D might be TRBD1 (6 bases). V dropped 2 bases and J dropped 4 bases, with 15 bases sitting between them. Germline-derived CDR1 and CDR2 are LGHNA and YSLEER. This CDR3 region has 17 residues. CDR3 residues: CASSQSPGQYYNSPLHF. DNA for the CDR3: TGCGCCAGCAGCCAATCCCCGGGACAATATTATAATTCACCCCTCCACTTT.

The chain joins TRBV18 to TRBJ1-3; D unresolved. Trimming stripped 6 bases from V and 0 bases from J, with 12 bases between. Germline V gene sequence: CDR1 KGHSH, CDR2 LQKENI. The CDR3 is 15 amino acids. The CDR3 sequence is CASSPGVDSGNTIYF. CDR3 coding DNA: TGTGCCAGCTCCCCCGGGGTGGACTCTGGAAACACCATATATTTT.

The chain employs TRBV9 and TRBJ1-5, with D unresolved. The germline gives CDR1 SGDLS, CDR2 YYNGEE. V shed 0 bases and J shed 2 bases, with 12 bases lying between them. The CDR3 runs 16 residues. The CDR3 here is CASSVEVSTGNQPQHF. CDR3 DNA sequence: TGTGCCAGCAGCGTAGAGGTCAGTACAGGCAATCAGCCCCAGCATTTT.